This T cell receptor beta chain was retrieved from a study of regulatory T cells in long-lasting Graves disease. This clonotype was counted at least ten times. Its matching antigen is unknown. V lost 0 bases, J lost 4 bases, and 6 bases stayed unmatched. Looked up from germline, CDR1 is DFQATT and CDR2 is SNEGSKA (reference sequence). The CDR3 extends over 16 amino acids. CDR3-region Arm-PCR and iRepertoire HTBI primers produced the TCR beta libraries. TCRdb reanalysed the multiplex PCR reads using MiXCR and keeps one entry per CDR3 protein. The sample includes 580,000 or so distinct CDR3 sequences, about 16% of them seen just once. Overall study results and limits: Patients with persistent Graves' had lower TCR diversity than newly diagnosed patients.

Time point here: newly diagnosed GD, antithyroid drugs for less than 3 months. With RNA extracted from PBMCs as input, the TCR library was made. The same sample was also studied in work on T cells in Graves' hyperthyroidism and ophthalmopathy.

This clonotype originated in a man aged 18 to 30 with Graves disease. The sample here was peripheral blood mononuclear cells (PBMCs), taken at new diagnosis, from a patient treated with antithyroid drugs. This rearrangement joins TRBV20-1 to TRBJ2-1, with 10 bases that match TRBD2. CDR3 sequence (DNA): TGCAGTGCTAGAGATCAGGGGACTAGCGCTTACAATGAGCAGTTCTTC. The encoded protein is CSARDQGTSAYNEQFF.